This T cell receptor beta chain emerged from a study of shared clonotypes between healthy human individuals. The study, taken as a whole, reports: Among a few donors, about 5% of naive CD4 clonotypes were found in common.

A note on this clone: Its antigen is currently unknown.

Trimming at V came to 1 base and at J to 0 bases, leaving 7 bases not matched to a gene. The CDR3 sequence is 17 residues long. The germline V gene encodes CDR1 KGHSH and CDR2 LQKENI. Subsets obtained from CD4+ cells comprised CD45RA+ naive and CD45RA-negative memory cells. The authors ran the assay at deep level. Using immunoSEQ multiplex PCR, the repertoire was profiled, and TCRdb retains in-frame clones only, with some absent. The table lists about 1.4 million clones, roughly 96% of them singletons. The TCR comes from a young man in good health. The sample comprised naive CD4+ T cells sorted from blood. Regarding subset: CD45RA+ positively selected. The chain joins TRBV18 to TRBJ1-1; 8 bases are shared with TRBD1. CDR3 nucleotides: TGTGCCAGCTCACCACTGACAGGGGACCCCATGAACACTGAAGCTTTCTTT. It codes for CASSPLTGDPMNTEAFF.